Each of the 26 T cell receptor beta chains below was sequenced from the same sample in a study of blood T cell repertoires in COVID-19. Assay: immunoSEQ multiplex PCR; the TCRdb copy retains only in-frame clones and omits some. Of approximately 84,000 clones listed, 83% are singletons. The specimen sequenced was peripheral blood. All receptors derive from a woman older than 75 with acute or convalescent COVID-19.

This chain uses TRBV10-3 with TRBJ2-2; TRBD2 matches 10 bases. The germline V gene has CDR1 ENHRY and CDR2 SYGVKD. With V trimmed by 4 bases and J by 5 bases, 7 bases remained unmatched. The CDR3 length is 16 residues. In DNA, the CDR3 is TGTGCCATCAGTGCCTCTAGCGGGAGAAAAACCGGGGAGCTGTTTTTT. Its translation is CAISASSGRKTGELFF.

J is TRBJ1-2 and V is TRBV7-2; D call uncertain. Germline assignment: CDR1 SGHTA and CDR2 FQGNSA. The CDR3 totals 15 residues. Trimming stripped 1 base from V and 0 bases from J, with 9 bases between. The CDR3 bases are TGTGCCAGCAGCTTAGAGTACACAGCTAACTATGGCTACACCTTC. Amino acid sequence: CASSLEYTANYGYTF. The whole variable domain, filled in from reference TRBV7-2 and TRBJ1-2, reads GAGVSQSPSNKVTEKGKDVELRCDPISGHTALYWYRQSLGQGLEFLIYFQGNSAPDKSGLPSDRFSAERTGGSVSTLTIQRTQQEDSAVYLCASSLEYTANYGYTFGSGTRLTVV.

The chain has TRBV5-1 and TRBJ1-6; 9 bases map to TRBD1. Germline trimming cut 0 bases from V and 3 bases from J; bases unmatched to any gene: 1. There are 16 residues in the CDR3. Germline V gives CDR1 SGHRS, CDR2 YFSETQ. The CDR3 coding sequence is TGCGCCAGCAGCTTGGAGACAGGGGGCTATAATTCACCCCTCCACTTT. This codes for CASSLETGGYNSPLHF.

This chain connects TRBV9 to TRBJ1-6; D is ambiguous. The CDR3 contains 15 residues. CDR1 is SGDLS, CDR2 YYNGEE, per germline. V was clipped by 0 bases and J by 5 bases, with 9 bases between them. CDR3: CASSVEEGNNSPLHF. The CDR3 bases are TGTGCCAGCAGCGTAGAGGAGGGAAATAATTCACCCCTCCACTTT.

The chain recombines TRBV5-8 with TRBJ1-2, with D maybe TRBD1 (6 bases). Trimming pared 4 bases from V and 3 bases from J, leaving 10 bases between. There are 13 residues in the CDR3. The germline V gene encodes CDR1 SGHTS and CDR2 YDEGEE. In nucleotides, the CDR3 is TGTGCCAGCAGCCAGGGGTGGGACTATGGCTACACCTTC. Its translation: CASSQGWDYGYTF.

The rearrangement joins TRBV19 to TRBJ1-1; perhaps TRBD1 as D (6 bases). This CDR3 is built from 13 residues. The germline V and J ends were trimmed by 6 bases and 2 bases, with 10 bases remaining between them. The V gene's germline CDR1 is LNHDA and CDR2 SQIVND (reference sequence). The CDR3 coding sequence is TGTGCCAGTAGATCGGGACACAACACTGAAGCTTTCTTT. Translating gives CASRSGHNTEAFF.

The chain has TRBV15 and TRBJ2-1; D possibly corresponds to TRBD2 (5 bases). The CDR3 is 13 amino acids. The V end was cut by 5 bases, the J end by 5 bases, with 10 bases between. Germline lookup yields CDR1 LNHNV and CDR2 YYDKDF (reference sequence). The CDR3: CATSPDGNNEQFF. The CDR3 DNA is TGTGCCACCAGCCCCGACGGGAACAATGAGCAGTTCTTC.

The genes are TRBV5-1 and TRBJ2-7; 9 bases align to TRBD2. J was trimmed by 7 bases and V by 5 bases; bases with no gene match: 10. Germline lookup yields CDR1 SGHRS and CDR2 YFSETQ. This CDR3 is built from 14 residues. As DNA, the CDR3 is TGCGCCAGCAGTCCCCTTGGGACTAGCCGTGAGCAGTACTTC. This translates into CASSPLGTSREQYF.

The rearrangement joins TRBV7-8 to TRBJ1-2; D is unresolved. The germline gives CDR1 SGHVS, CDR2 FQNEAQ. The CDR3 is 15 residues long. The V end was cut by 1 base, the J end by 3 bases, with 12 bases between. CDR3 amino acids: CASSLGLSAYYGYTF. The DNA of the CDR3 is TGTGCCAGCAGCTTAGGTCTCAGTGCTTACTATGGCTACACCTTC.

V is TRBV2 and J is TRBJ1-2; 7 bases align to TRBD1. Trimming at V came to 6 bases and at J to 7 bases, leaving 5 bases not matched to a gene. Germline V gene sequence: CDR1 SNHLY, CDR2 FYNNEI. This CDR3 spans 12 amino acids. Written as DNA, the CDR3 is TGTGCCAGCAGCGGGACAGAAGGTGGCTACACCTTC. Its protein is CASSGTEGGYTF.

This chain links TRBV6-5 with TRBJ2-3; tentative D call: TRBD1 (6 bases). CDR1 and CDR2 (germline): MNHEY, SVGAGI. V was pared by 6 bases and J by 0 bases, with 7 bases between. The CDR3 sequence is 13 residues long. The CDR3 nucleotides are TGTGCCAGCAGAACAGGGAGCACAGATACGCAGTATTTT. Its translation is CASRTGSTDTQYF.

The rearrangement uses TRBV6-1 and TRBJ1-2; D is ambiguous. Between the trimmed V and J ends, which lost 1 base and 5 bases, there was a span of 11 bases. Germline-derived CDR1 and CDR2 are MNHNS and SASEGT. This CDR3 is built from 14 residues. The CDR3 spells CASSEVRGSYGYTF. The CDR3 DNA reads TGTGCCAGCAGTGAAGTCCGGGGTTCATATGGCTACACCTTC.

This chain links TRBV7-2 with TRBJ2-5, with TRBD2 matching over 12 bases. Losses at the gene ends were 3 bases for V and 5 bases for J; bases not matched to a gene: 10. CDR3 length: 17 amino acids. CDR1 and CDR2 from the germline V gene are SGHTA and FQGNSA. In nucleotides, the CDR3 is TGTGCCAGCAGCTTGACACCGGGACTAGCGGGCCTGGAGACCCAGTACTTC. It codes for CASSLTPGLAGLETQYF. The whole variable domain, remainder taken from reference TRBV7-2 and TRBJ2-5, is GAGVSQSPSNKVTEKGKDVELRCDPISGHTALYWYRQSLGQGLEFLIYFQGNSAPDKSGLPSDRFSAERTGGSVSTLTIQRTQQEDSAVYLCASSLTPGLAGLETQYFGPGTRLLVL.

CDR3 DNA sequence: TGTGCCAGCAGCGTAGGTAGCGGGACGAACACCGGGGAGCTGTTTTTT. Translation gives CASSVGSGTNTGELFF. The chain has TRBV9 and TRBJ2-2, with 8 bases that match TRBD2. Germline values: CDR1 SGDLS, CDR2 YYNGEE. The V gene end was trimmed by 0 bases and the J gene end by 0 bases; junction bases not matched to a gene: 1. CDR3 length equals 16 residues.

The chain employs TRBV5-1 and TRBJ1-2; no firm D call. CDR1 SGHRS and CDR2 YFSETQ come from the germline V gene. The length of the CDR3 is 13 residues. V shed 6 bases and J shed 1 base, with 10 bases lying between them. CDR3 sequence: CASTFNSNYGYTF. As DNA, the CDR3 is TGCGCCAGCACCTTCAACAGTAACTATGGCTACACCTTC.

The chain joins TRBV4-3 to TRBJ2-1; 13 bases are shared with TRBD2. J was trimmed by 5 bases and V by 0 bases; bases with no gene match: 7. CDR3 length: 18 amino acids. CDR1 is LGHNA, CDR2 YSLEER, per germline. The CDR3 spells CASSQEPPGTSGNNEQFF. CDR3 DNA sequence: TGCGCCAGCAGCCAAGAGCCCCCCGGGACTAGCGGGAACAATGAGCAGTTCTTC.

The chain carries TRBV11-3 and TRBJ2-2, with 8 bases fitting TRBD2. CDR3 length: 17 amino acids. CDR1 is SGHNT and CDR2 is YENEEA in the germline V gene. With 2 bases clipped from V and 0 bases from J, the junction kept 5 bases outside the gene matches. CDR3 protein: CASSLTGGRPNTGELFF. The CDR3 DNA is TGTGCCAGCAGCTTAACGGGAGGGAGACCGAACACCGGGGAGCTGTTTTTT. The full variable domain, rest sourced from reference TRBV11-3 and TRBJ2-2, is EAGVVQSPRYKIIEKKQPVAFWCNPISGHNTLYWYLQNLGQGPELLIRYENEEAVDDSQLPKDRFSAERLKGVDSTLKIQPAELGDSAVYLCASSLTGGRPNTGELFFGEGSRLTVL.

Regarding this clone: Compared with germline, one end of the junction differs, possibly owing to a read error. The chain has TRBV7-7 and TRBJ2-3, with D tentatively TRBD1 or TRBD2 (6 bases each). The CDR3 consists of 17 residues. Per the germline V gene, CDR1 is SSHAT and CDR2 is FNYEAQ (reference sequence). In DNA, the CDR3 is TGTGCTAGCAGCTTAGGGGGGAGGTCTGAGGGCACAGATACGCAGTATTTT. Protein sequence: CASSLGGRSEGTDTQYF. The full variable domain, in which reference TRBV7-7 and TRBJ2-3 provide the parts outside the CDR3, is GAGVSQSPRYKVTKRGQDVTLRCDPISSHATLYWYQQALGQGPEFLTYFNYEAQPDKSGLPSDRFSAERPEGSISTLTIQRTEQRDSAMYRCASSLGGRSEGTDTQYFGPGTRLTVL.

This chain joins TRBV5-1 and TRBJ2-5; 12 nucleotides match TRBD2. The CDR3 covers 15 residues. The ends lost 4 bases at V and 3 bases at J; junction bases unmatched: 4. Germline V gene data show CDR1 as SGHRS and CDR2 as YFSETQ. Here the CDR3 DNA reads TGCGCCAGCAGCGCCGGACTAGCGGGAAAAGAGACCCAGTACTTC. The encoded protein is CASSAGLAGKETQYF.

The chain recombines TRBV28 with TRBJ2-1; the match to TRBD1 covers 9 bases. V dropped 4 bases and J dropped 12; count of bases not matched to a gene: 10. Per germline, CDR1 MDHEN and CDR2 SYDVKM. CDR3 length equals 14 residues. CDR3 loop: CASSYGQGHSPQFF. The CDR3 DNA follows: TGTGCCAGCAGTTACGGACAGGGGCACTCGCCGCAGTTCTTC.

The chain recombines TRBV19 with TRBJ2-6, with D unclear. CDR1 is LNHDA and CDR2 is SQIVND in the germline V gene (reference sequence). The CDR3 runs 16 residues. Trimming shortened V by 3 bases and J by 0 bases, and 9 bases separated the two germline ends. The DNA of the CDR3 is TGTGCCAGTAGTATCTTCCCTTCCTCTGGGGCCAACGTCCTGACTTTC. Protein sequence: CASSIFPSSGANVLTF.

This clone was detected a few times. The chain is built from TRBV10-1 and TRBJ2-7, with 9 nucleotides matching TRBD1. Germline V gene data show CDR1 as WNHNN and CDR2 as SYGVQD (reference sequence). The CDR3 has 13 amino acids. J was trimmed by 7 bases and V by 3 bases; bases with no gene match: 4. The CDR3 DNA reads TGCGCCAGCAGTGAACAGGGGGCGGGGGAGCAGTACTTC. It translates to CASSEQGAGEQYF.

CDR3: CASSIAGGQGRGYTF. In DNA form, the CDR3 reads TGTGCCAGTAGTATAGCCGGTGGACAGGGTCGTGGCTACACCTTC. J is TRBJ1-2 and V is TRBV19; TRBD1 agrees at 8 bases. Losses at the gene ends were 1 base for V and 7 bases for J; bases not matched to a gene: 8. This CDR3 contains 15 residues. Germline assignment: CDR1 LNHDA and CDR2 SQIVND (reference sequence).

V usage is TRBV5-8 and J usage is TRBJ2-1; no definite D call. V was trimmed by 2 bases and J by 0 bases, leaving 15 bases between them. Germline CDR1 and CDR2: SGHTS and YDEGEE. The CDR3 covers 17 residues. In DNA form, the CDR3 reads TGTGCCAGCAGCTTCGGGTATTACGAAAGCTCCTACAATGAGCAGTTCTTC. Translated: CASSFGYYESSYNEQFF.

V and J are TRBV20-1 and TRBJ1-4; D unresolved. CDR3 length: 13 residues. Germline CDR1 reads DFQATT; CDR2 reads SNEGSKA (reference sequence). The V and J ends lost 3 bases and 8 bases respectively, with 13 bases between them. The chain's CDR3 is CSASFGQREKLFF. DNA of the CDR3: TGCAGTGCTAGTTTTGGGCAGCGGGAAAAACTGTTTTTT.

The V call is TRBV7-9, the J call TRBJ2-5; D is perhaps TRBD1 (5 bases). This CDR3 has 13 amino acids. The V gene lost 3 bases and the J gene lost 2 bases, with 7 bases spanning the gap. Per the germline V gene, CDR1 is SEHNR and CDR2 is FQNEAQ (reference sequence). The CDR3 region has the DNA TGTGCCAGCAGCTTCAGACAGCAAGAGACCCAGTACTTC. It codes for CASSFRQQETQYF.